A selection of T cell receptor beta chains follows, all from one sample in a study of T cells in Graves' hyperthyroidism and ophthalmopathy. MiXCR was run by TCRdb on the multiplex PCR reads, yielding one entry per CDR3 protein. The repertoire holds 500,000 to 700,000 distinct CDR3 sequences, with over 15% as singletons. Sequencing was done on a sample of blood. These receptors came from a woman aged 18-30 years with Graves' hyperthyroidism. Each CDR3 is given with its conserved first and last residue. D genes are given only for firm matches. Size is omitted from some rows. Given values are once, few, many or a class for expanded clones.

cdr3_nt cdr3_aa v_call clone_size j_call cdr3_length d_call
TGTGCCACCAGTGATTTGGGGGACACTGAAGCTTTCTTT CATSDLGDTEAFF TRBV24-1 - TRBJ1-1 13 -
TGCAGCGTTGGGGGGCGCAATGGAAAACTGTTTTTT CSVGGRNGKLFF TRBV29-1 - TRBJ1-4 12 -
TGTGCCAGCAAAGAGTATAGCAATCAGCCCCAGCATTTT CASKEYSNQPQHF TRBV12-3/TRBV12-4 few TRBJ1-5 13 -
TGTGCCAGCAGTGTCGACAGGGGGGAAGGCTATGGCTACACCTTC CASSVDRGEGYGYTF TRBV6-4 - TRBJ1-2 15 TRBD1
TGTGCCAGCAGCTTAGTTTCGGGGACAGGCACTGAAGCTTTCTTT CASSLVSGTGTEAFF TRBV11-3 few TRBJ1-1 15 TRBD1
TGTGCCAGCAGTGTTTGGAGGACAGGGGGGAACGAGCAGTACTTC CASSVWRTGGNEQYF TRBV25-1 - TRBJ2-7 15 TRBD1
TGCAGTGCTAGAGATAATTTCGGACGGCCTGAAGCTTTCTTT CSARDNFGRPEAFF TRBV20-1 many TRBJ1-1 14 -
TGTGCCAGCAAGGGGGGGCGAGTCTATGGCTACACCTTC CASKGGRVYGYTF TRBV27 few TRBJ1-2 13 -
TGTGCCAGCTCACCAAGACGGCCACAAGAGACCCAGTACTTC CASSPRRPQETQYF TRBV18 many TRBJ2-5 14 -
TGCGCCAGCAGCTTGGAGGGGGCGCAGACTGGAAACACCATATATTTT CASSLEGAQTGNTIYF TRBV5-1 - TRBJ1-3 16 TRBD1
TGTGCCACCAGCAGAGATGGGCTAGCGGGGGGGCCCGGGGAGCTGTTTTTT CATSRDGLAGGPGELFF TRBV15 many TRBJ2-2 17 TRBD2
TGCGCCAGCAGTCAAGGAGGGTACGGGTCGAACACTGAAGCTTTCTTT CASSQGGYGSNTEAFF TRBV10-2 many TRBJ1-1 16 -
TGTGCCAGCAGCCCAGGGACTAGCGGTAGCACAGATACGCAGTATTTT CASSPGTSGSTDTQYF TRBV12-3/TRBV12-4 many TRBJ2-3 16 TRBD2
TGTGCCAGTAGTAGAACCCTTCGGACTAGCGGGATATCTAATGAGCAGTACTTC CASSRTLRTSGISNEQYF TRBV19 - TRBJ2-7 18 TRBD2
TGCAGTGCTAGAGACAGTTCTAATTCACCCCTCCACTTT CSARDSSNSPLHF TRBV20-1 many TRBJ1-6 13 -
TGTGCCAGCAGTTTACCCCGACAGGCATCAGTTGCCGACATAGCCTACGAGCAGTACTTC CASSLPRQASVADIAYEQYF TRBV28 - TRBJ2-7 20 -
TGTGCCAGCAGTGCCTCCCCTAGCGGGGGACTGGATACGCAGTATTTT CASSASPSGGLDTQYF TRBV27 - TRBJ2-3 16 TRBD2
TGTGCCAGTTGCCCGGGACTTAGCTATGGCTACACCTTC CASCPGLSYGYTF TRBV19 few TRBJ1-2 13 -
TGTGCCAGCAGTGAAGTTCTGGGAAGTTTGCAGCCCCAGCATTTT CASSEVLGSLQPQHF TRBV6-1 many TRBJ1-5 15 -
TGTGCCAGCAGCTGGCGGGGGAACTCCTACAATGAGCAGTTCTTC CASSWRGNSYNEQFF TRBV7-2 few TRBJ2-1 15 TRBD2